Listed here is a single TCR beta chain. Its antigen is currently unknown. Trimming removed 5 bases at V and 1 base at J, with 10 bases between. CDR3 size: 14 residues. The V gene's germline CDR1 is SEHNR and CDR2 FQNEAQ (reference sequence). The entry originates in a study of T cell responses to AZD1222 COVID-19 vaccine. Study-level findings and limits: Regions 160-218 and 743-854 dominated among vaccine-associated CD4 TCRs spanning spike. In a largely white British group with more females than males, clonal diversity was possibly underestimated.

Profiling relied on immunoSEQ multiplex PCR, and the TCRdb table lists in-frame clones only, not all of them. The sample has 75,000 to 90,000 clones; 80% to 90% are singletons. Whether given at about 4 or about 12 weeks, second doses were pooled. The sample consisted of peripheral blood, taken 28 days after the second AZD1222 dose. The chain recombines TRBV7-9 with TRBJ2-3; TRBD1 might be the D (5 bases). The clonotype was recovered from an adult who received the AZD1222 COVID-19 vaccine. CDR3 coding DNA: TGTGCCAGCAGCCTCAGACAGCGCACAGATACGCAGTATTTT. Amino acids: CASSLRQRTDTQYF.